This TCR beta chain was profiled in a study of cytomegalovirus exposure and HLA in healthy donors. Study information: Inside one of the first data releases sat about 85 million unique TCRs taken from HLA-typed donors.

This CDR3 has 15 residues. CDR1 is LNHNV, CDR2 YYDKDF, per germline (reference sequence). V dropped 3 bases and J dropped 0 bases, with 9 bases sitting between them. The PCR was carried out with 60 Vbeta primers and 13 Jbeta primers. The assay was immunoSEQ multiplex PCR, and TCRdb's table has in-frame clones only and misses some. The sample shows about 150,000 clones, more than 75% of them seen only once. As concerns this clone: The antigen remains unidentified.

Study findings and constraints: Associated with cytomegalovirus, according to the listing, were about 160 TCR beta chains.

The chain links TRBV15 to TRBJ1-3; TRBD1 is a possible D gene (6 bases). This clonotype originated in a man aged 30-40 years in good health and CMV-seropositive. The material sequenced was PBMCs. The CDR3 DNA follows: TGTGCCACCAGCAGGACAGGTTTCTCTGGAAACACCATATATTTT. This translates into CATSRTGFSGNTIYF.